One and the same sample provided the 32 T cell receptor beta chains below, sequenced in a study of shared clonotypes between healthy human individuals. TCRdb's table, derived via immunoSEQ multiplex PCR, lists solely in-frame clones and lacks some. Among about 1.1 million clones listed, roughly 77% were seen once. The sample comprised memory CD4+ T cells from PBMCs. Subset reported: CD45RA-negative fraction. All receptors derive from a man aged 18 to 30 in good health. Some clones in this sample may be carry-over from other donors' samples.

The genes are TRBV5-8 and TRBJ1-2; D might be TRBD1 (6 bases). The V end was cut by 4 bases, the J end by 5 bases, with 15 bases between. The germline CDR1 and CDR2 sequences are SGHTS and YDEGEE. This CDR3 contains 14 residues. The CDR3 here is CASSPLTGQYGYTF. As DNA, the CDR3 is TGTGCCAGCAGCCCCTTGACAGGCCAATATGGCTACACCTTC.

Comments on this clone: This specimen includes other DNA sequences encoding the same CDR3. The chain carries TRBV5-1 and TRBJ2-2; a possible D gene is TRBD1 (6 bases). Trimming removed 2 bases at V and 5 bases at J, with 7 bases between. Germline V gene data show CDR1 as SGHRS and CDR2 as YFSETQ. This CDR3 comprises 13 residues. In DNA, the CDR3 is TGCGCCAGCAGCTTACAGGGTACCGGGGAGCTGTTTTTT. Protein sequence: CASSLQGTGELFF.

The chain employs TRBV28 and TRBJ2-3; maybe TRBD2 (5 bases). Germline loops: CDR1 MDHEN, CDR2 SYDVKM. Trimming took 3 bases from V and 1 from J, leaving 14 bases between them. The CDR3 runs 16 residues. CDR3 coding DNA: TGTGCCAGCAGTTTCGGGGTAGGCAGAGGCACAGATACGCAGTATTTT. Protein sequence: CASSFGVGRGTDTQYF.

The chain has TRBV28 and TRBJ2-2; 9 bases match TRBD1. CDR3 length: 15 residues. Germline assignment: CDR1 MDHEN and CDR2 SYDVKM. Losses at the gene ends were 10 bases for V and 0 bases for J; bases not matched to a gene: 6. CDR3 in DNA: TGTGCCACCCGGGACAGGGCCCCGAACACCGGGGAGCTGTTTTTT. Translating it yields CATRDRAPNTGELFF.

This clone occurred a few times. V is TRBV11-2 and J is TRBJ2-1; D is unresolved. CDR3 size: 14 residues. Trimming took 6 bases from V and 5 from J, leaving 14 bases between them. Germline lookup yields CDR1 SGHAT and CDR2 FQNNGV. Here the CDR3 reads CASSKDRPDNEQFF. The DNA of the CDR3 is TGTGCCAGCAGTAAGGACCGCCCGGACAATGAGCAGTTCTTC.

CDR3 sequence reads: CASSQDGAGWATEAFF. In DNA form, the CDR3 reads TGCGCCAGCAGCCAAGATGGGGCAGGGTGGGCCACTGAAGCTTTCTTT. The chain couples TRBV4-1 to TRBJ1-1; possibly TRBD1 for D (5 bases). V dropped 0 bases and J dropped 4 bases, with 15 bases sitting between them. The germline V gene has CDR1 MGHRA and CDR2 YSYEKL. This CDR3 is 16 amino acids long.

The rearrangement joins TRBV7-6 to TRBJ2-1; 7 positions match TRBD1. The germline V gene has CDR1 SGHVS and CDR2 FNYEAQ. The CDR3 has 17 amino acids. Germline trimming cut 4 bases from V and 5 bases from J; bases unmatched to any gene: 14. As DNA, the CDR3 is TGTGCCAGCAGCTCTTCAGTTGGGACGCAGGGGGACAATGAGCAGTTCTTC. It is translated as CASSSSVGTQGDNEQFF.

The chain couples TRBV6-1 to TRBJ2-7; D tentatively fits TRBD1 or TRBD2 (5 bases each). V was cut by 1 base and J by 3 bases, with 10 bases left in between. The CDR3 totals 14 residues. Germline values: CDR1 MNHNS, CDR2 SASEGT. CDR3 sequence: CASSEGGRVYEQYF. In DNA, the CDR3 is TGTGCCAGCAGTGAAGGGGGGAGAGTCTACGAGCAGTACTTC.

The rearrangement links TRBV11-2 to TRBJ1-4, with D possibly being TRBD1 (5 bases). The V end lost 4 bases, the J end lost 8 bases, and 8 bases lay between the germline ends. Germline loops: CDR1 SGHAT, CDR2 FQNNGV. The CDR3 length is 12 residues. CDR3 bases: TGTGCCAGCAGCTGGAGGGGAGAAAAACTGTTTTTT. Its protein is CASSWRGEKLFF.

As to this clone: At the DNA level, this CDR3 is encoded by other sequences in the same sample as well. V and J are TRBV2 and TRBJ2-7; D possibly matches TRBD1 or TRBD2 (5 bases each). V lost 6 bases to trimming and J lost 3 bases, with 9 bases between them. The CDR3 loop spans 12 amino acids. Germline V gene data show CDR1 as SNHLY and CDR2 as FYNNEI. Here the CDR3 DNA reads TGTGCCAGCAGACAGGACTTCTACGAGCAGTACTTC. The encoded protein is CASRQDFYEQYF. Full variable domain (outside the CDR3, taken from reference TRBV2 and TRBJ2-7): EPEVTQTPSHQVTQMGQEVILRCVPISNHLYFYWYRQILGQKVEFLVSFYNNEISEKSEIFDDQFSVERPDGSNFTLKIRSTKLEDSAMYFCASRQDFYEQYFGPGTRLTVT.

The genes are TRBV28 and TRBJ2-5; TRBD1 is a possible D gene (5 bases). Germline V CDR1 and CDR2: MDHEN, SYDVKM. The CDR3 loop spans 16 amino acids. The V end lost 4 bases, the J end lost 0 bases, and 15 bases lay between the germline ends. This chain's CDR3 is CASSSPRKGYQETQYF. CDR3 nucleotide sequence: TGTGCCAGCAGTTCCCCCCGTAAGGGGTACCAAGAGACCCAGTACTTC.

The V call is TRBV4-1, the J call TRBJ2-3; D is unresolved. CDR1 MGHRA and CDR2 YSYEKL come from the germline V gene. V was shortened by 3 bases and J by 6 bases, with 7 bases between the two germline ends. There are 12 residues in the CDR3. Here the CDR3 DNA reads TGCGCCAGCAGCCAGGAGAGGGATACGCAGTATTTT. It encodes CASSQERDTQYF.

The V gene is TRBV28, the J gene TRBJ2-7, with D perhaps being TRBD1 or TRBD2 (5 bases each). The CDR3 is made up of 15 amino acids. The V end lost 5 bases, the J end lost 0 bases, and 14 bases lay between the germline ends. CDR1 is MDHEN, CDR2 SYDVKM, per germline. The CDR3 spells CASSMGPQHSYEQYF. The CDR3 bases are TGTGCCAGCAGTATGGGACCGCAGCACTCCTACGAGCAGTACTTC.

V usage is TRBV7-8 and J usage is TRBJ1-1; 10 nucleotides align to TRBD1. The CDR3 length is 14 residues. V lost 5 bases, J lost 5 bases, and 5 bases stayed unmatched. Per germline, CDR1 SGHVS and CDR2 FQNEAQ. For the CDR3, the DNA is TGTGCCAGCAGCCCGACAGGGGGCGAGACTGAAGCTTTCTTT. Its protein product is CASSPTGGETEAFF.

The chain carries TRBV19 and TRBJ2-5; D possibly corresponds to TRBD1 (6 bases). The germline CDR1 and CDR2 sequences are LNHDA and SQIVND (reference sequence). Trimming removed 4 bases from V and 5 bases from J, with 23 bases in between. CDR3 size: 17 residues. The CDR3 sequence: CASSRGPRRYPPETQYF. CDR3 nucleotide sequence: TGTGCCAGTAGTAGGGGGCCTAGGCGTTATCCCCCCGAGACCCAGTACTTC.

The rearrangement joins TRBV2 to TRBJ1-4; perhaps TRBD1 as D (6 bases). The CDR3 runs to 13 residues. Trimming pared 8 bases from V and 7 bases from J, leaving 14 bases between. CDR1 and CDR2 (germline): SNHLY, FYNNEI. CDR3: CASHRERGEKLFF. The CDR3 nucleotides are TGTGCCAGCCACAGGGAGAGGGGTGAAAAACTGTTTTTT.

For this clone: A junction end diverges from the germline sequence, so it may reflect a read error. The J gene is TRBJ2-7, the V gene TRBV6-5; 8 bases line up with TRBD2. This CDR3 is 12 amino acids long. Germline CDR1 reads MNHEY; CDR2 reads SVGAGI. The CDR3 DNA reads TGTGCCAGCAGATGGGAGAGCGGGAGTTATTCCTTC. Its protein is CASRWESGSYSF.

V gene TRBV5-1 combines with J gene TRBJ2-5, with 7 bases aligning to TRBD2. Germline CDR1 reads SGHRS; CDR2 reads YFSETQ. V lost 4 bases and J lost 0; bases outside the gene matches: 9. The CDR3 runs 16 residues. CDR3 region: CASSGRGRTNQETQYF. The CDR3 nucleotides are TGCGCCAGCAGCGGGAGGGGACGGACAAACCAAGAGACCCAGTACTTC.

Remarks on this clone: A much larger clone is a single base away; this may be a read error. The rearrangement uses TRBV7-9 and TRBJ2-7; no clear D gene. CDR3 length: 15 amino acids. V gave up 5 bases and J gave up 1 base, with 15 bases separating them. Germline-derived CDR1 and CDR2 are SEHNR and FQNEAQ (reference sequence). The CDR3 loop is CASSQPAGLSYEQYF. The CDR3 DNA sequence: TGTGCCAGCAGCCAACCGGCTGGGCTTTCCTACGAGCAGTACTTC. Together with reference TRBV7-9 and TRBJ2-7, the CDR3 gives the full variable domain: DTGVSQNPRHKITKRGQNVTFRCDPISEHNRLYWYRQTLGQGPEFLTYFQNEAQLEKSRLLSDRFSAERPKGSFSTLEIQRTEQGDSAMYLCASSQPAGLSYEQYFGPGTRLTVT.

The chain employs TRBV11-2 and TRBJ2-3; 9 bases align to TRBD2. V lost 5 bases to trimming and J lost 2 bases; unmatched junction nucleotides: 8. Germline CDR1 and CDR2: SGHAT and FQNNGV. CDR3 size: 16 residues. The CDR3 DNA is TGTGCCAGCAGCAAAATCCCGGGACTAGCCACAGATACGCAGTATTTT. Residues: CASSKIPGLATDTQYF.

The chain has TRBV5-1 and TRBJ2-1; D not resolved. V gave up 5 bases and J gave up 2 bases, with 8 bases separating them. Germline V gives CDR1 SGHRS, CDR2 YFSETQ. The CDR3 loop spans 13 amino acids. The CDR3 is CASRVGTYNEQFF. CDR3 bases: TGCGCCAGCAGGGTCGGCACCTACAATGAGCAGTTCTTC.

As to this clone: An end of the junction does not agree with germline; a read error may underlie this. This chain connects TRBV29-1 to TRBJ1-3, with D possibly matching TRBD1 (5 bases). Germline V gene sequence: CDR1 SQVTM, CDR2 ANQGSEA. The CDR3 runs 12 residues. CDR3 sequence (DNA): TGCAGCGTTGAATCCGGCGTGGACACCATGTATTTT. Translated, it gives CSVESGVDTMYF.

The chain employs TRBV6-1 and TRBJ2-1, with TRBD1 matching over 9 bases. Germline V lookup: CDR1 MNHNS, CDR2 SASEGT. The J segment lost 0 bases and the V segment lost 4 bases, leaving 4 bases of the junction unmatched. The CDR3 extends over 16 amino acids. CDR3 nucleotides: TGTGCCAGCAGTGGCTCACAGGGGGCCTCCTACAATGAGCAGTTCTTC. It encodes CASSGSQGASYNEQFF.

The chain carries TRBV7-6 and TRBJ2-4, with 10 bases that match TRBD1. Trimming cost V 4 bases and J 7 bases; bases outside gene matches: 7. CDR1 SGHVS and CDR2 FNYEAQ come from the germline V gene. The CDR3 loop spans 15 amino acids. The chain's CDR3 is CASSYRQGAGNIQYF. CDR3 DNA sequence: TGTGCCAGCAGCTATAGACAGGGGGCGGGTAACATTCAGTACTTC.

The chain recombines TRBV10-3 with TRBJ2-1; 14 bases match TRBD2. J lost 0 bases, V lost 5 bases, and 9 bases had no gene match. Germline V CDR1 and CDR2: ENHRY, SYGVKD. The CDR3 has 19 residues. In DNA form, the CDR3 reads TGTGCCATCAGTACCGGGACTAGCGGGAGTCAGGGCTCCTACAATGAGCAGTTCTTC. It is translated as CAISTGTSGSQGSYNEQFF.

The chain is built from TRBV29-1 and TRBJ1-2, with 8 bases identical to TRBD1. The trim removed 4 bases at V and 4 bases at J, leaving 8 bases unmatched. Germline-derived CDR1 and CDR2 are SQVTM and ANQGSEA. This CDR3 comprises 14 residues. CDR3 sequence (DNA): TGCAGCGTTGCCCCCGGGACAGGAAGCTATGGCTACACCTTC. The encoded protein is CSVAPGTGSYGYTF.

CDR3 residues: CASSQGGQARVGNTIYF. The CDR3 nucleotides are TGCGCCAGCAGCCAAGGGGGACAGGCCAGGGTTGGAAACACCATATATTTT. The chain is built from TRBV4-1 and TRBJ1-3; TRBD1 agrees at 8 bases. The germline V gene encodes CDR1 MGHRA and CDR2 YSYEKL. This CDR3 is 17 amino acids long. V lost 1 base, J lost 3 bases, and 8 bases stayed unmatched.

This clone was seen a few times. This chain links TRBV25-1 with TRBJ2-7, with D tentatively TRBD1 (5 bases). The CDR3 is 13 amino acids. CDR1 and CDR2 from the germline V gene are MGHDK and SYGVNS. The V gene lost 2 bases and the J gene lost 11 bases, with 16 bases spanning the gap. The CDR3 region has the DNA TGTGCCAGCAGTGAAGGGGCGGCCCCCCGGGAGTACTTC. The encoded protein is CASSEGAAPREYF.

The table lists this clone with a few counts. The DNA for the CDR3 is TGTGCCAGCAAAACTAGCGGAGACTCCTACAATGAGCAGTTCTTC. Translation gives CASKTSGDSYNEQFF. The J gene is TRBJ2-1, the V gene TRBV7-2, with 8 positions matching TRBD2. After removal of 7 bases from V and 0 bases from J, the junction contained 5 bases not matched to a gene. Germline V gene data show CDR1 as SGHTA and CDR2 as FQGNSA. The CDR3 totals 15 residues. Variable domain in full (rest from reference TRBV7-2 and TRBJ2-1): GAGVSQSPSNKVTEKGKDVELRCDPISGHTALYWYRQSLGQGLEFLIYFQGNSAPDKSGLPSDRFSAERTGGSVSTLTIQRTQQEDSAVYLCASKTSGDSYNEQFFGPGTRLTVL.

The rearrangement links TRBV6-1 to TRBJ1-1; D is perhaps TRBD1 (5 bases). The CDR3 extends over 17 amino acids. Germline CDR1 MNHNS, CDR2 SASEGT. Deletions cut 1 base from V and 9 bases from J, with 24 bases between. The CDR3 DNA reads as TGTGCCAGCAGTGAAGGGTTCTTCTGGGAGCGGGGACCCCAAGCTTTCTTT. This encodes CASSEGFFWERGPQAFF.

The chain combines TRBV28 with TRBJ1-1; weak D call: TRBD1 (6 bases). The germline CDR1 and CDR2 sequences are MDHEN and SYDVKM. The CDR3 has 12 residues. The V end lost 6 bases, the J end lost 1 base, and 6 bases lay between the germline ends. DNA for the CDR3: TGTGCCAGCAGACAGGGGAACACTGAAGCTTTCTTT. Amino acids: CASRQGNTEAFF.

This clone was observed a few times. The rearrangement joins TRBV5-1 to TRBJ2-1, with no clear D. Trimming removed 1 base at V and 5 bases at J, with 16 bases between. CDR3 length: 16 residues. CDR1 is SGHRS, CDR2 YFSETQ, per germline. The CDR3, as DNA: TGCGCCAGCAGCTTGAATCCCCCCGCGTCCGACAATGAGCAGTTCTTC. It yields the protein CASSLNPPASDNEQFF. The variable domain in full, with the rest retrieved from reference TRBV5-1 and TRBJ2-1, is KAGVTQTPRYLIKTRGQQVTLSCSPISGHRSVSWYQQTPGQGLQFLFEYFSETQRNKGNFPGRFSGRQFSNSRSEMNVSTLELGDSALYLCASSLNPPASDNEQFFGPGTRLTVL.